A single sample gave rise to the 9 T cell receptor beta chains below, sequenced in a study of control samples from healthy donors and cancer patients. Only in-frame clones appear in the TCRdb table, and some are missing; sequencing was by immunoSEQ multiplex PCR. Among roughly 80,000 clones listed, just under 90% were seen once. The sequenced material came from blood. These receptors all come from a man in his fifties in good health.

V and J are TRBV6-6 and TRBJ1-6, with D unclear. The germline V gene has CDR1 MNHNY and CDR2 SVGAGI (reference sequence). This CDR3 comprises 18 residues. The V and J ends lost 5 bases and 7 bases respectively, with 24 bases between them. The CDR3: CASSRTPPGNLRNSPLHF. The CDR3 coding sequence is TGTGCCAGCAGTCGGACGCCACCGGGTAATTTGCGAAATTCACCCCTCCACTTT.

V usage is TRBV7-9 and J usage is TRBJ2-2; the D is unclear. Germline CDR1 is SEHNR and CDR2 is FQNEAQ (reference sequence). The germline V and J ends were trimmed by 5 bases and 0 bases, with 10 bases remaining between them. CDR3 length: 15 amino acids. CDR3 residues: CASSPSSPNTGELFF. Here the CDR3 DNA reads TGTGCCAGCAGCCCTAGTTCGCCGAACACCGGGGAGCTGTTTTTT.

The chain is built from TRBV6-5 and TRBJ1-5; no definite D call. V was trimmed by 4 bases and J by 0 bases, leaving 10 bases between them. This CDR3 is built from 15 residues. Germline V gene data show CDR1 as MNHEY and CDR2 as SVGAGI. CDR3 region: CASSFRPISNQPQHF. The CDR3 DNA follows: TGTGCCAGCAGTTTCCGACCGATTAGCAATCAGCCCCAGCATTTT.

J is TRBJ1-2 and V is TRBV5-5; TRBD1 matches 9 bases. V dropped 2 bases and J dropped 3; count of bases not matched to a gene: 5. The CDR3 is 15 residues long. The V gene's germline CDR1 is SGHKS and CDR2 YYEKEE (reference sequence). The CDR3 DNA is TGTGCCAGCAGCTTACAGGGGGCGCTAGACTATGGCTACACCTTC. It translates to CASSLQGALDYGYTF.

The chain joins TRBV15 to TRBJ2-3; unclear D gene. Germline CDR1 LNHNV, CDR2 YYDKDF (reference sequence). This CDR3 has 16 amino acids. V gave up 0 bases and J gave up 5 bases, with 15 bases separating them. This CDR3 reads CATSRDLSNHRDTQYF. CDR3 in DNA: TGTGCCACCAGCAGAGATTTGAGCAACCATCGAGATACGCAGTATTTT.

The chain's CDR3 is CASSTSRIADTQYF. The CDR3 nucleotides read TGTGCCAGCAGTACTAGTCGTATCGCAGATACGCAGTATTTT. The rearrangement uses TRBV5-5 and TRBJ2-3; D may be TRBD2 (5 bases). The CDR3 sequence is 14 residues long. CDR1 and CDR2 from the germline V gene are SGHKS and YYEKEE (reference sequence). The V end lost 5 bases, the J end lost 4 bases, and 14 bases lay between the germline ends.

The V call is TRBV24-1, the J call TRBJ2-2, with TRBD1 as a possible D gene (6 bases). Between the trimmed V and J ends, which lost 0 bases and 6 bases, there was a span of 7 bases. Germline CDR1 KGHDR, CDR2 SFDVKD. The CDR3 is made up of 14 amino acids. The CDR3 coding sequence is TGTGCCACCAGTGATTTGGAGGGGGCCGGGGAGCTGTTTTTT. This encodes CATSDLEGAGELFF.

The chain joins TRBV27 to TRBJ1-1, with D uncertain. With 5 bases removed from V and 0 bases from J, the gap between germline ends came to 10 bases. Germline V gives CDR1 MNHEY, CDR2 SMNVEV (reference sequence). The CDR3 extends over 14 amino acids. The CDR3 here is CASSVGRMNTEAFF. The CDR3 DNA reads as TGTGCCAGCAGTGTCGGACGCATGAACACTGAAGCTTTCTTT.

The rearrangement links TRBV7-8 to TRBJ1-2; 9 nucleotides match TRBD1. Germline V gives CDR1 SGHVS, CDR2 FQNEAQ. The V segment lost 5 bases and the J segment 8 bases; nucleotides outside the gene matches: 9. The CDR3 runs 14 residues. The CDR3 here is CASSPRDRVGGYTF. In DNA form, the CDR3 reads TGTGCCAGCAGCCCCCGGGACAGGGTAGGGGGCTACACCTTC.